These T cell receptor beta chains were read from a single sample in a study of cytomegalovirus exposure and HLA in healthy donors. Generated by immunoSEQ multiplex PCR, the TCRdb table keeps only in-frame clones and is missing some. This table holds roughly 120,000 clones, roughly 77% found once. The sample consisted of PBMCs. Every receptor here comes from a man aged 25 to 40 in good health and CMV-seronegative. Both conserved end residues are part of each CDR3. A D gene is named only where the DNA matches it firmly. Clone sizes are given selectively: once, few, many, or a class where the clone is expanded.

cdr3_aa: CASSARLAGIYEQYF
cdr3_nt: TGTGCCAGCAGTGCCCGACTAGCGGGAATTTACGAGCAGTACTTC
j_call: TRBJ2-7
d_call: TRBD2
v_call: TRBV6-1
clone_size: NA

cdr3_aa: CASTQGADEAFF
cdr3_nt: TGTGCCAGTACACAGGGGGCGGATGAAGCTTTCTTT
j_call: TRBJ1-1
d_call: TRBD1
v_call: TRBV19
clone_size: NA

cdr3_aa: CSVLQGMGMNTEAFF
cdr3_nt: TGCAGCGTTCTACAGGGAATGGGGATGAACACTGAAGCTTTCTTT
j_call: TRBJ1-1
d_call: NA
v_call: TRBV29-1
clone_size: NA

cdr3_aa: CASSPGQGDLNTGELFF
cdr3_nt: TGCGCCAGCAGCCCCGGACAGGGGGATCTTAACACCGGGGAGCTGTTTTTT
j_call: TRBJ2-2
d_call: TRBD1
v_call: TRBV4-1
clone_size: NA

cdr3_aa: CASSPGQVPEFF
cdr3_nt: TGTGCCAGCAGCCCCGGACAGGTCCCGGAGTTCTTC
j_call: TRBJ2-1
d_call: TRBD1
v_call: TRBV16
clone_size: NA

cdr3_aa: CASSFHPRHPSYEQYF
cdr3_nt: TGTGCCAGCAGTTTTCACCCAAGACACCCCTCCTACGAGCAGTACTTC
j_call: TRBJ2-7
d_call: NA
v_call: TRBV28
clone_size: NA

cdr3_aa: CASSLVGAYTEAFF
cdr3_nt: TGTGCCAGCAGCTTAGTTGGGGCCTACACTGAAGCTTTCTTT
j_call: TRBJ1-1
d_call: NA
v_call: TRBV11-2
clone_size: NA

cdr3_aa: CASSANHRGMNTEAFF
cdr3_nt: TGTGCCAGTAGTGCGAATCACAGGGGAATGAACACTGAAGCTTTCTTT
j_call: TRBJ1-1
d_call: TRBD1
v_call: TRBV19
clone_size: NA

cdr3_aa: CASSSDRGRYEQYF
cdr3_nt: TGTGCCAGCAGCTCGGACAGGGGAAGGTACGAGCAGTACTTC
j_call: TRBJ2-7
d_call: TRBD1
v_call: TRBV5-4
clone_size: NA

cdr3_aa: CASRITRESSYEQYF
cdr3_nt: TGTGCCAGCAGGATCACCCGGGAGAGCTCCTACGAGCAGTACTTC
j_call: TRBJ2-7
d_call: NA
v_call: TRBV6-5
clone_size: few

cdr3_aa: CSGGFRGPTDTQYF
cdr3_nt: TGCAGCGGTGGTTTTCGCGGCCCCACAGATACGCAGTATTTT
j_call: TRBJ2-3
d_call: NA
v_call: TRBV29-1
clone_size: NA

cdr3_aa: CASSPRQGAMRAELFF
cdr3_nt: TGTGCCAGCAGTCCTCGGCAGGGGGCCATGAGGGCGGAGCTGTTTTTT
j_call: TRBJ2-2
d_call: TRBD1
v_call: TRBV28
clone_size: NA

cdr3_aa: CASSLGDRAGSPLHF
cdr3_nt: TGTGCCAGCAGCTTAGGTGACAGGGCCGGCTCACCCCTCCACTTT
j_call: TRBJ1-6
d_call: TRBD1
v_call: TRBV7-9
clone_size: NA

cdr3_aa: CSVENRGRYTEAFF
cdr3_nt: TGCAGCGTTGAGAACAGGGGGCGTTATACTGAAGCTTTCTTT
j_call: TRBJ1-1
d_call: TRBD1
v_call: TRBV29-1
clone_size: NA

cdr3_aa: CAISEPDRGQREQYF
cdr3_nt: TGTGCCATCAGTGAGCCAGACAGGGGGCAGCGCGAGCAGTACTTC
j_call: TRBJ2-7
d_call: TRBD1
v_call: TRBV10-3
clone_size: NA

cdr3_aa: CASTRAGGRWNEQFF
cdr3_nt: TGTGCCAGTACCCGGGCGGGCGGGAGGTGGAATGAGCAGTTCTTC
j_call: TRBJ2-1
d_call: TRBD2
v_call: TRBV19
clone_size: NA

cdr3_aa: CASSYQGGYYGYTF
cdr3_nt: TGTGCCAGCAGTTATCAGGGCGGCTACTATGGCTACACCTTC
j_call: TRBJ1-2
d_call: NA
v_call: TRBV6-5
clone_size: NA

cdr3_aa: CASSLGGGNQPQHF
cdr3_nt: TGTGCCAGCAGCCTAGGGGGGGGCAATCAGCCCCAGCATTTT
j_call: TRBJ1-5
d_call: NA
v_call: TRBV9
clone_size: NA

cdr3_aa: CASSYRARHSPLHF
cdr3_nt: TGTGCCAGCAGTTACAGGGCGCGCCATTCACCCCTCCACTTT
j_call: TRBJ1-6
d_call: NA
v_call: TRBV27
clone_size: NA

cdr3_aa: CASSPGREKGQPQHF
cdr3_nt: TGTGCCAGCTCACCAGGCAGGGAAAAGGGCCAGCCCCAGCATTTT
j_call: TRBJ1-5
d_call: NA
v_call: TRBV18
clone_size: NA

cdr3_aa: CASMGRVSGNTIYF
cdr3_nt: TGTGCCAGCATGGGCAGGGTGTCAGGAAACACCATATATTTT
j_call: TRBJ1-3
d_call: NA
v_call: TRBV2
clone_size: few

cdr3_aa: CASSMAGTGSESGF
cdr3_nt: TGTGCCAGTAGTATGGCCGGGACAGGGTCGGAGTCGGGCTTT
j_call: TRBJ1-1
d_call: TRBD1
v_call: TRBV19
clone_size: NA

cdr3_aa: CASKGQGTTEAFF
cdr3_nt: TGTGCCAGTAAGGGACAGGGCACCACTGAAGCTTTCTTT
j_call: TRBJ1-1
d_call: TRBD1
v_call: TRBV19
clone_size: NA

cdr3_aa: CASSLERRGEKLFF
cdr3_nt: TGTGCCAGCAGCTTAGAAAGGAGGGGTGAAAAACTGTTTTTT
j_call: TRBJ1-4
d_call: NA
v_call: TRBV13
clone_size: NA

cdr3_aa: CASSSPIAGSTDTQYF
cdr3_nt: TGTGCCAGCAGCTCTCCTATAGCGGGGTCCACAGATACGCAGTATTTT
j_call: TRBJ2-3
d_call: TRBD2
v_call: TRBV7-2
clone_size: NA

cdr3_aa: CASSPGRLDRAIYGYTF
cdr3_nt: TGTGCCAGCAGCCCTGGCCGCCTGGACAGGGCAATCTATGGCTACACCTTC
j_call: TRBJ1-2
d_call: TRBD1
v_call: TRBV11-3
clone_size: NA

cdr3_aa: CASGEEIYGYTF
cdr3_nt: TGTGCCAGCGGGGAGGAGATCTATGGCTACACCTTC
j_call: TRBJ1-2
d_call: NA
v_call: TRBV2
clone_size: NA

cdr3_aa: CASSFSGSGELFF
cdr3_nt: TGTGCCAGCAGTTTTTCGGGATCCGGGGAGCTGTTTTTT
j_call: TRBJ2-2
d_call: NA
v_call: TRBV28
clone_size: NA

cdr3_aa: CASSPRESDYGYTF
cdr3_nt: TGTGCCAGCAGCCCCCGCGAAAGCGACTATGGCTACACCTTC
j_call: TRBJ1-2
d_call: NA
v_call: TRBV5-4
clone_size: once

cdr3_aa: CASRPGGSTEAFF
cdr3_nt: TGTGCAAGTCGCCCCGGGGGGAGTACTGAAGCTTTCTTT
j_call: TRBJ1-1
d_call: NA
v_call: TRBV12-2
clone_size: few

cdr3_aa: CASSVAHGGRAPGELFF
cdr3_nt: TGTGCCAGCAGCGTAGCCCACGGCGGGAGAGCACCCGGGGAGCTGTTTTTT
j_call: TRBJ2-2
d_call: TRBD2
v_call: TRBV9
clone_size: NA

cdr3_aa: CASSYSSSWNTEAFF
cdr3_nt: TGTGCCAGCAGTTACTCGAGTAGCTGGAACACTGAAGCTTTCTTT
j_call: TRBJ1-1
d_call: NA
v_call: TRBV6-5
clone_size: NA

cdr3_aa: CASSLEAGSNEKLFF
cdr3_nt: TGCGCCAGCAGCTTGGAAGCGGGTTCGAATGAAAAACTGTTTTTT
j_call: TRBJ1-4
d_call: NA
v_call: TRBV5-1
clone_size: NA

cdr3_aa: CASSFSAGEQYF
cdr3_nt: TGTGCCAGCAGCTTTTCCGCAGGCGAGCAGTACTTC
j_call: TRBJ2-7
d_call: NA
v_call: TRBV7-9
clone_size: NA

cdr3_aa: CASSSRGRGGTQYF
cdr3_nt: TGTGCCAGCAGTTCCAGGGGGCGCGGCGGGACCCAGTACTTC
j_call: TRBJ2-5
d_call: TRBD1
v_call: TRBV28
clone_size: NA

cdr3_aa: CAWDRGTGDNEQFF
cdr3_nt: TGTGCCTGGGACCGCGGGACAGGGGACAATGAGCAGTTCTTC
j_call: TRBJ2-1
d_call: TRBD1
v_call: TRBV30
clone_size: NA

cdr3_aa: CASRRQGANTGELFF
cdr3_nt: TGTGCCAGCAGACGACAGGGGGCTAACACCGGGGAGCTGTTTTTT
j_call: TRBJ2-2
d_call: TRBD1
v_call: TRBV6-5
clone_size: NA

cdr3_aa: CASRTGAYNEQFF
cdr3_nt: TGTGCCAGCCGGACAGGGGCGTACAATGAGCAGTTCTTC
j_call: TRBJ2-1
d_call: TRBD1
v_call: TRBV11-1
clone_size: once

cdr3_aa: CASSSRTGPQETQYF
cdr3_nt: TGTGCCAGCAGCTCGAGGACAGGGCCCCAAGAGACCCAGTACTTC
j_call: TRBJ2-5
d_call: TRBD1
v_call: TRBV5-6
clone_size: NA

cdr3_aa: CASSNDRGWNTEAFF
cdr3_nt: TGTGCCAGCAGTAACGACAGGGGATGGAACACTGAAGCTTTCTTT
j_call: TRBJ1-1
d_call: TRBD1
v_call: TRBV27
clone_size: NA

cdr3_aa: CASSDTSGSPEQYF
cdr3_nt: TGTGCCAGCAGTGACACTAGCGGGAGCCCCGAGCAGTACTTC
j_call: TRBJ2-7
d_call: TRBD2
v_call: TRBV6-1
clone_size: NA

cdr3_aa: CASSPDGRSGADTQYF
cdr3_nt: TGCGCCAGCAGCCCAGATGGGCGGAGCGGGGCAGATACGCAGTATTTT
j_call: TRBJ2-3
d_call: TRBD2
v_call: TRBV5-1
clone_size: NA

cdr3_aa: CASSLGLADGELFF
cdr3_nt: TGTGCCAGCAGCTTGGGACTAGCGGACGGGGAGCTGTTTTTT
j_call: TRBJ2-2
d_call: TRBD2
v_call: TRBV5-6
clone_size: NA

cdr3_aa: CASSGVAGGPRDEQYF
cdr3_nt: TGTGCCAGCAGTGGAGTAGCGGGAGGCCCGAGGGACGAGCAGTACTTC
j_call: TRBJ2-7
d_call: TRBD2
v_call: TRBV6-1
clone_size: NA

cdr3_aa: CASTAGEFRTEAFF
cdr3_nt: TGTGCCAGCACCGCAGGGGAGTTTCGCACTGAAGCTTTCTTT
j_call: TRBJ1-1
d_call: NA
v_call: TRBV6-1
clone_size: NA

cdr3_aa: CASSQGTGESSGNTIYF
cdr3_nt: TGCGCCAGCAGCCAAGGGACAGGGGAAAGTTCCGGAAACACCATATATTTT
j_call: TRBJ1-3
d_call: TRBD1
v_call: TRBV4-3
clone_size: NA

cdr3_aa: CSYGATDTQYF
cdr3_nt: TGCAGTTACGGAGCCACAGATACGCAGTATTTT
j_call: TRBJ2-3
d_call: NA
v_call: TRBV20-1
clone_size: NA

cdr3_aa: CASSYRDSLSNIQYF
cdr3_nt: TGTGCCAGCAGCTACCGGGACTCCTTATCGAACATTCAGTACTTC
j_call: TRBJ2-4
d_call: NA
v_call: TRBV6-1
clone_size: NA

cdr3_aa: CASSLGSNQPQYF
cdr3_nt: TGTGCCAGCAGCTTGGGGAGCAATCAGCCCCAGTATTTT
j_call: TRBJ2-3
d_call: NA
v_call: TRBV7-9
clone_size: NA

cdr3_aa: CAISGQQADTQYF
cdr3_nt: TGTGCCATCAGTGGTCAACAGGCAGATACGCAGTATTTT
j_call: TRBJ2-3
d_call: NA
v_call: TRBV10-3
clone_size: NA

cdr3_aa: CASSLPGRGGNEQFF
cdr3_nt: TGTGCCAGCAGCTTACCGGGACGCGGGGGCAATGAGCAGTTCTTC
j_call: TRBJ2-1
d_call: TRBD2
v_call: TRBV7-9
clone_size: NA

cdr3_aa: CASSSGTALGEAFF
cdr3_nt: TGTGCCAGCAGCTCGGGGACAGCCTTGGGTGAAGCTTTCTTT
j_call: TRBJ1-1
d_call: TRBD1
v_call: TRBV7-9
clone_size: NA

cdr3_aa: CASSISGRTSNEQFF
cdr3_nt: TGTGCCAGCAGTATCTCGGGCCGGACTAGCAATGAGCAGTTCTTC
j_call: TRBJ2-1
d_call: TRBD2
v_call: TRBV6-1
clone_size: NA

cdr3_aa: CASSQNRGPPYEQYF
cdr3_nt: TGCGCCAGCAGCCAGAACAGGGGGCCGCCCTACGAGCAGTACTTC
j_call: TRBJ2-7
d_call: TRBD1
v_call: TRBV4-3
clone_size: once